The sequence of this TCR beta chain was determined in a study of shared clonotypes between healthy human individuals. The donor cohort consisted entirely of Caucasian adults residing in Nashville, Tennessee. As concerns this clone: Its antigen is not identified.

Study-level results: Clonotype sharing levels among donors were expected to vary with sequencing depth.

TCRdb's copy holds only in-frame clones and misses some; the assay was immunoSEQ multiplex PCR. The repertoire includes approximately 470,000 clones, almost 80% of them detected once, and around 12% sits in the top ten. The material sequenced was PBMCs. The sequence was obtained from a woman aged 40-49 years in good health. Some clones in this sample may be carry-over from other donors' samples.

CDR3 sequence (DNA): TGTGCCAGCAGCGCAGCCTGGGGCGGGACCAATGAGCAGTTCTTC. Translation gives CASSAAWGGTNEQFF. The rearrangement links TRBV7-9 to TRBJ2-1; possible D gene TRBD2, 6 bases. There are 15 residues in the CDR3. The germline V gene encodes CDR1 SEHNR and CDR2 FQNEAQ (reference sequence). V dropped 5 bases and J dropped 6 bases, with 17 bases sitting between them.